The sample holds a few counts of the clone carrying this TCR beta chain. No antigen is known for it. This CDR3 is 13 amino acids long. V lost 4 bases to trimming and J lost 7 bases, with 11 bases between them. CDR1 SEHNR and CDR2 FQNEAQ come from the germline V gene (reference sequence). TCRdb itself ran the reads through MiXCR, one entry per CDR3 protein. Of approximately 730,000 distinct CDR3 sequences in the sample, roughly a third were seen once. This entry belongs to a study of T cell repertoires in cytomegalovirus infection. Study summary: Recently identified HLA-C-restricted CMV epitopes were used, and well-studied HLA-B-restricted CMV epitopes were used as well.

Study results and caveats: In two of eight donors, the top clonotype was HLA-C-restricted CMV-specific.

The sequence derives from a human donor in good health (CMV status not recorded). Some clones in this sample may be carry-over from other donors' samples. The J gene is TRBJ1-5, the V gene TRBV7-9; D possibly corresponds to TRBD1 (6 bases). The material sequenced was cultured PBMCs, taken from culture after CMV antigen stimulation. The CDR3 DNA reads as TGTGCCAGCAGCTGGGGGGCTGACCAGCCCCAGCATTTT. This encodes CASSWGADQPQHF.